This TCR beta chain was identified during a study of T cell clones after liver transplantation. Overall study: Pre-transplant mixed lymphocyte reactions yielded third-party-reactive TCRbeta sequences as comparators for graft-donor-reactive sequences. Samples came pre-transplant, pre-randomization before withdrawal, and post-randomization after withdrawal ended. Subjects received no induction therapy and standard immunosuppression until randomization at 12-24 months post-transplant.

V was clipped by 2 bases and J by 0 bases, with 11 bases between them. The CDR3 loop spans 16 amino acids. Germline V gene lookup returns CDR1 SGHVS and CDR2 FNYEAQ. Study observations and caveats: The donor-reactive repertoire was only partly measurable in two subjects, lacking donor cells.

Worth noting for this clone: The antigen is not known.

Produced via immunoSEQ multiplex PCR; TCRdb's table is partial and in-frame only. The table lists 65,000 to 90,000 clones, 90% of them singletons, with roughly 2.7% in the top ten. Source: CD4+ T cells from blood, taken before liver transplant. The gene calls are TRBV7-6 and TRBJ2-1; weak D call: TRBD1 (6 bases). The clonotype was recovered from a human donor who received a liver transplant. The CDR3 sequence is CASSLIQGSSYNEQFF. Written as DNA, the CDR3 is TGTGCCAGCAGCTTAATCCAGGGGAGCTCCTACAATGAGCAGTTCTTC.